This TCR beta chain derives from a study of spatial heterogeneity in lung cancer. Study summary: Raw reads contained each unique TCR and UMI combination more than ten times on average. Overall study results and limits: Within tumors, counts of expanded alpha and beta TCRs tracked tumor mutation counts.

V gave up 7 bases and J gave up 4 bases, with 10 bases separating them. The CDR3 has 13 residues. Germline CDR1 MNHEY, CDR2 SMNVEV (reference sequence). TCRdb processed the 5' RACE reads anew with MiXCR; each CDR3 protein has one entry. This sample has 4,000 to 5,000 distinct CDR3 sequences, with 9.5% to 15% found just once. Time point given: sample taken at primary tumor resection. This clonotype is judged medium-sized. The antigen remains unidentified. This beta chain is a stray sequence in a library constructed for alpha chains; its clone size is not meaningful. The TCR was taken from a male donor with early-stage non-small cell lung cancer. This chain joins TRBV27 and TRBJ2-2; D might be TRBD2 (5 bases). The sample here was lung tumor tissue, taken at surgery. The CDR3 protein is CASMLGVTGELFF. For the CDR3, the DNA is TGTGCCAGCATGCTCGGGGTCACCGGGGAGCTGTTTTTT.